This T cell receptor beta chain was retrieved from a study of OX40 agonist ivuxolimab in advanced cancers. A word on this clone: What it recognizes is unknown.

Assay: immunoSEQ multiplex PCR; the TCRdb copy retains only in-frame clones and omits some. This sample has 45,000 or so clones, with more than 85% found just once. General study points: Expanded clones were, on average, more numerous among CD8+ T cells than CD4+.

J gave up 4 bases and V 4 bases, and 9 bases lay outside the gene matches. The CDR3 is 16 residues long. Germline V lookup: CDR1 MDHEN, CDR2 SYDVKM. This receptor was identified in an adult with an advanced solid tumor such as melanoma, head and neck, liver or kidney cancer. The source was CD4+ or CD8+ T cells sorted from blood, collected in a trial of the OX40 agonist ivuxolimab. The chain combines TRBV28 with TRBJ2-7, with 11 bases lining up with TRBD1. This chain's CDR3 is CASSSTDRGLPYEQYF. In nucleotides, the CDR3 is TGTGCCAGCAGTTCAACGGACAGGGGGCTTCCTTACGAGCAGTACTTC.